Listed below are T cell receptor beta chains from one sample, sequenced in a study of CD8+ T cells in alopecia areata. Assay: immunoSEQ multiplex PCR; the TCRdb copy retains only in-frame clones and omits some. The data show about 220,000 clones, under 60% seen once. The sample in question was CD4+ T cells sorted from blood, obtained at week 4, from a patient treated with tofacitinib. All receptors come from a human donor with alopecia areata. The CDR3 runs from the conserved cysteine through the conserved F or W. The D gene is left open where the match is weak. Clone sizes are given selectively: once, few, many, or a class where the clone is expanded.

TRBJ1-5	TRBV5-6	NA	NA	TGTGCCAGCAGCTTAGGACAGTATAGCAATCAGCCCCAGCATTTT	CASSLGQYSNQPQHF
TRBJ2-7	TRBV11-2	NA	NA	TGTGCCAGCAGCCGGACGGGAACCTACGAGCAGTACTTC	CASSRTGTYEQYF
TRBJ2-2	TRBV12-5	NA	NA	TGTGCTAGTGGTTCCGGACAGTACACCGGGGAGCTGTTTTTT	CASGSGQYTGELFF
TRBJ1-2	TRBV7-8	TRBD1	NA	TGTGCCAGCAGCCATGACAGGGGAGCCTATGGCTACACCTTC	CASSHDRGAYGYTF
TRBJ2-7	TRBV2	NA	NA	TGTGCCAGCAGAGAGACAGGAATCGAGCAGTACTTC	CASRETGIEQYF
TRBJ2-1	TRBV19	TRBD1	NA	TGTGCCAGTAGTATAGGACAGGGGACGAATGAGCAGTTCTTC	CASSIGQGTNEQFF
TRBJ2-5	TRBV15	TRBD1	NA	TGTGCCACCAGCTCGGACAGGGGGCTAGAGACCCAGTACTTC	CATSSDRGLETQYF
TRBJ1-2	TRBV2	TRBD1	NA	TGTGCCAGCAGCGCGGGACAGAACTATGGCTACACCTTC	CASSAGQNYGYTF
TRBJ2-4	TRBV29-1	NA	NA	TGCAGCGTCGACAGCCCCGGGAAAAACATTCAGTACTTC	CSVDSPGKNIQYF
TRBJ2-1	TRBV27	TRBD2	NA	TGTGCCAGCAGTTTAATAGCGGGGCAATACAATGAGCAGTTCTTC	CASSLIAGQYNEQFF
TRBJ2-7	TRBV29-1	NA	NA	TGCAGCGCTACCGAGACAGCCTACGAGCAGTACTTC	CSATETAYEQYF
TRBJ2-3	TRBV6-6	NA	NA	TGTGCCAGCGGTTTACCTCGCACAGATACGCAGTATTTT	CASGLPRTDTQYF
TRBJ2-4	TRBV4-3	NA	NA	TGCGCCAGCAGCCAGAACTTCGACAAAAACATTCAGTACTTC	CASSQNFDKNIQYF
TRBJ1-2	TRBV5-1	NA	NA	TGCGCCAGCAGCTTGGACGGACGAGGTGGCTACACCTTC	CASSLDGRGGYTF
TRBJ2-1	TRBV7-3	NA	NA	TGTGCCAGCAGCCCCACGGGGGCCTACAATGAGCAGTTCTTC	CASSPTGAYNEQFF
TRBJ2-3	TRBV7-2	NA	many	TGTGCCAGCAGCTTGACTAGAATCACAGATACGCAGTATTTT	CASSLTRITDTQYF
TRBJ1-2	TRBV9	TRBD1	NA	TGTGCCAGCAGCGTAGGGACAGGGGGCGACTATGGCTACACCTTC	CASSVGTGGDYGYTF
TRBJ2-1	TRBV9	NA	many	TGTGCCAGCAGCGGCACCCCGGGACCGTACAATGAGCAGTTCTTC	CASSGTPGPYNEQFF
TRBJ2-1	TRBV29-1	TRBD2	NA	TGCAGCGTGCGACTAGCGGGGGGGTACAATGAGCAGTTCTTC	CSVRLAGGYNEQFF
TRBJ2-6	TRBV15	TRBD2	NA	TGTGCCACCAGCAGAGACCTAGCGGACGTCCTGACTTTC	CATSRDLADVLTF
TRBJ1-2	TRBV29-1	NA	few	TGCAGCGTTGAGTTGGCAGACTATGGCTACACCTTC	CSVELADYGYTF
TRBJ1-6	TRBV2	NA	NA	TGTGCCAGCAGGCGGGATACAGGGACTCGGAATTCACCCCTCCACTTT	CASRRDTGTRNSPLHF
TRBJ2-2	TRBV6-4	NA	NA	TGTGCCAGCAGGATTGACAGAAACACCGGGGAGCTGTTTTTT	CASRIDRNTGELFF
TRBJ2-5	TRBV5-1	TRBD2	NA	TGCGCCAGCAGCTGGACTAGCCCGGGGAGTCGAGAGACCCAGTACTTC	CASSWTSPGSRETQYF
TRBJ1-2	TRBV7-2	NA	NA	TGTGCCAGCAGCGCTGGAGGGGTCCACACCTTC	CASSAGGVHTF
TRBJ2-6	TRBV7-8	NA	NA	TGTGCCAGCAGCTTAGCGCCACTTACAGCTACCCCTGGGGCCAACGTCCTGACTTTC	CASSLAPLTATPGANVLTF
TRBJ1-1	TRBV5-1	NA	NA	TGCGCCAGCAGCTTTCAGGGAGGCACTGAAGCTTTCTTT	CASSFQGGTEAFF
TRBJ2-2	TRBV4-3	NA	NA	TGCGCCAGCAGCCAAGCGGCGGCTAGCAACACCGGGGAGCTGTTTTTT	CASSQAAASNTGELFF
TRBJ1-6	TRBV7-2	TRBD1	NA	TGTGCCAGCAGCTTCCGGGACAGGGGTTTAGGCTCACCCCTCCACTTT	CASSFRDRGLGSPLHF
TRBJ2-7	TRBV7-8	NA	NA	TGTGCCAGCAGCTTACGGATAAACCCCTACGAGCAGTACTTC	CASSLRINPYEQYF
TRBJ1-2	TRBV5-6	NA	NA	TGTGCCAGCAGCTTAGCACGAACCTTGGCTAACTATGGCTACACCTTC	CASSLARTLANYGYTF
TRBJ1-2	TRBV29-1	NA	few	TGCAGCGTTGCCGGGGCCTATGGCTACACCTTC	CSVAGAYGYTF
TRBJ2-6	TRBV7-2	NA	NA	TGTGCCAGCAGCTCCTTGGCCAGCTCTGGGGCCAACGTCCTGACTTTC	CASSSLASSGANVLTF
TRBJ2-3	TRBV11-2	TRBD2	NA	TGTGCCAGCAGCTTAGCTAGCGGGACCCAACTCAGCACAGATACGCAGTATTTT	CASSLASGTQLSTDTQYF
TRBJ1-1	TRBV7-2	NA	NA	TGTGCCAGCATCCTTGCACCGGATCGAGAAACTGAAGCTTTCTTT	CASILAPDRETEAFF
TRBJ2-2	TRBV29-1	NA	NA	TGCAGCGTTGAAAGGGGAAACGGTTTAACCGGGGAGCTGTTTTTT	CSVERGNGLTGELFF
TRBJ1-5	TRBV7-2	NA	NA	TGTGCCAGCAGCTTGGGGCCTAATCAGCCCCAGCATTTT	CASSLGPNQPQHF
TRBJ2-1	TRBV30	TRBD2	NA	TGTGCCTGGAGGGGGAGCGGGGCCCAGTTCTTC	CAWRGSGAQFF
TRBJ1-2	TRBV30	NA	NA	TGTGCCTGGAGTGCCTATACAGGTTTTGGCTACACCTTC	CAWSAYTGFGYTF
TRBJ2-3	TRBV4-1	NA	NA	TGCGCCAGCAGCCAAGAACACAGGGATACGCAGTATTTT	CASSQEHRDTQYF
TRBJ1-5	TRBV5-6	NA	NA	TGTGCCAGCAGCCGACCGGGTCAGCCCCAGCATTTT	CASSRPGQPQHF
TRBJ2-2	TRBV2	NA	once	TGTGCCAGCAGGACAGACCTGGAGCTGTTTTTT	CASRTDLELFF
TRBJ2-1	TRBV30	NA	NA	TGTGCCTGGAGCCCGATTGGGGAAACGGGGCAGTTCTTC	CAWSPIGETGQFF
TRBJ1-2	TRBV2	NA	NA	TGTGCCAGCAGTGGACCCATAGGCTACACCTTC	CASSGPIGYTF
TRBJ1-1	TRBV5-6	NA	NA	TGTGCCAGCAGCCCCCGGGCGGGGGGCGAAGCTTTCTTT	CASSPRAGGEAFF